This entry features one T cell receptor (beta chain) sequence. The sample is drawn from a study of blood T cell repertoires in COVID-19. On the study more broadly: Samples came from the United States, Italy and Spain, spanning acute and convalescent COVID-19.

The repertoire was sequenced with immunoSEQ multiplex PCR; TCRdb's copy has only in-frame clones and lacks some. The data contain some 170,000 clones, less than 90% of them singletons. Ages ranged from 18 to 89 years, with residence in 24 US areas. Trimming pared 3 bases from V and 4 bases from J, leaving 7 bases between. CDR1 SGHTA and CDR2 FQGNSA come from the germline V gene. The CDR3 covers 13 residues. Specimen: PBMCs or T cells enriched from blood (not recorded which). The TCR was taken from a human donor with acute COVID-19. The donor label of this sample is uncertain. The chain carries TRBV7-2 and TRBJ2-1; D might be TRBD1 (6 bases). The DNA of the CDR3 is TGTGCCAGCAGCTTGACAGGATACAATGAGCAGTTCTTC. Translating gives CASSLTGYNEQFF.